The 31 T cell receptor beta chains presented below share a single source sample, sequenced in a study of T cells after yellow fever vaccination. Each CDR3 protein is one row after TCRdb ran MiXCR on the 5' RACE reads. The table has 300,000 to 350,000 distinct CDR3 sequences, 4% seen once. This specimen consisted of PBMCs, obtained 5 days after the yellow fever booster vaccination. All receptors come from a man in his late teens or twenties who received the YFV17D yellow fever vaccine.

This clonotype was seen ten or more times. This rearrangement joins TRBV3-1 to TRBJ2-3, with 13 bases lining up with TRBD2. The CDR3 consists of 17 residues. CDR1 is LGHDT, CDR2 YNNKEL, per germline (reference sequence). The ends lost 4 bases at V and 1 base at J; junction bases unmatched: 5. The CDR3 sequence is CASSLRLAGGGTDTQYF. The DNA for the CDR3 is TGTGCCAGCAGCCTTCGACTAGCGGGGGGAGGCACAGATACGCAGTATTTT.

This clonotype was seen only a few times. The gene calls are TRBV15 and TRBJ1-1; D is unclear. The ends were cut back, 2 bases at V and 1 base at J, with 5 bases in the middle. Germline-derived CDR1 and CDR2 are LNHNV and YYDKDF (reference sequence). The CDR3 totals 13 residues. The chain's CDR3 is CATSRSENTEAFF. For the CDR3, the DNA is TGTGCCACCAGCAGATCAGAGAACACTGAAGCTTTCTTT.

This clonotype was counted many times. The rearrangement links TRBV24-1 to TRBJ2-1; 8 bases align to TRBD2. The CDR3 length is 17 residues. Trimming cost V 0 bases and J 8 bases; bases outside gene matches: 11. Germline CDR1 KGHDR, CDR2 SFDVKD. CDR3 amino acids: CATSDLGPGLGYYEQFF. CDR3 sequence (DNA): TGTGCCACCAGTGATTTGGGCCCGGGACTAGGGTACTATGAGCAGTTCTTC.

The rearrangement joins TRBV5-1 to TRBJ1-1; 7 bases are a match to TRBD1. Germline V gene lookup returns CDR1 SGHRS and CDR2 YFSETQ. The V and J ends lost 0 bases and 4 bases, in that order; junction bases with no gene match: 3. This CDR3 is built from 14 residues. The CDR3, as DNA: TGCGCCAGCAGCTTGGACAGGGGTATCACTGAAGCTTTCTTT. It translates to CASSLDRGITEAFF. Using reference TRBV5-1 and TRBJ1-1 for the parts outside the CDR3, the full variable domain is KAGVTQTPRYLIKTRGQQVTLSCSPISGHRSVSWYQQTPGQGLQFLFEYFSETQRNKGNFPGRFSGRQFSNSRSEMNVSTLELGDSALYLCASSLDRGITEAFFGQGTRLTVV.

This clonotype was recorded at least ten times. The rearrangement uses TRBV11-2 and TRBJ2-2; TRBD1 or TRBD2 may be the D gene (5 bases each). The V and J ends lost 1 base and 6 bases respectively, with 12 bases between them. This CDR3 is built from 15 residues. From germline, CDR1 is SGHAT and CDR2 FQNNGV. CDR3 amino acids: CASSLGRGGPGELFF. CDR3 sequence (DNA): TGTGCCAGCAGCTTAGGCCGGGGCGGGCCCGGGGAGCTGTTTTTT.

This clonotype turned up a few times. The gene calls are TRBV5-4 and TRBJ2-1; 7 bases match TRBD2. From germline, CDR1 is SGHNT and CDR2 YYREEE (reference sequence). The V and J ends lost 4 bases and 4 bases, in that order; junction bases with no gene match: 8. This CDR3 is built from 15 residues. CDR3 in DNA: TGTGCCAGCAGCCCGGGGGGACTACCATACAATGAGCAGTTCTTC. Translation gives CASSPGGLPYNEQFF.

This chain's CDR3 is CSARDTRGYGYTF. CDR3 nucleotide sequence: TGCAGTGCTAGAGACACCAGGGGCTATGGCTACACCTTC. The rearrangement uses TRBV20-1 and TRBJ1-2; tentative D call: TRBD1 (6 bases). Trimming stripped 0 bases from V and 4 bases from J, with 9 bases between. There are 13 residues in the CDR3. The germline CDR1 and CDR2 sequences are DFQATT and SNEGSKA (reference sequence).

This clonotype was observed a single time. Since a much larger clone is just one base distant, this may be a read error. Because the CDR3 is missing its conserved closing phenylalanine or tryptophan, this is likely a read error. The CDR3 loop is CASSQAVVPSVAGELFS. CDR3 sequence (DNA): TGCGCCAGCAGCCAAGCGGTGGTTCCTAGTGTAGCCGGGGAGCTGTTTTCT. The chain recombines TRBV4-1 with TRBJ2-2; the D is unclear. The germline gives CDR1 MGHRA, CDR2 YSYEKL. CDR3 size: 17 residues. Trimming cost V 1 base and J 6 bases, with 18 bases left between them.

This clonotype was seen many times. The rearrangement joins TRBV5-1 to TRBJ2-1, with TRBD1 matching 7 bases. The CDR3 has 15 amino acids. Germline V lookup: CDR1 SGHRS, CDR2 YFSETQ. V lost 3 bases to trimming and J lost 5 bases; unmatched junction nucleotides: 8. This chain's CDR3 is CASSSQGTADNEQFF. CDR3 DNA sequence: TGCGCCAGCAGCTCCCAGGGGACAGCAGACAATGAGCAGTTCTTC.

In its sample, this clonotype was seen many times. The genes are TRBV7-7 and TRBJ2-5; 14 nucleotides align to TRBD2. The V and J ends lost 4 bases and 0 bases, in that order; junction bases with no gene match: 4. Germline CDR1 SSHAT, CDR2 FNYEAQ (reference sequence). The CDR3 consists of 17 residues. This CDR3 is CASSSGLAGGYQETQYF. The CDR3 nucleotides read TGTGCCAGCAGCTCCGGACTAGCGGGGGGATACCAAGAGACCCAGTACTTC.

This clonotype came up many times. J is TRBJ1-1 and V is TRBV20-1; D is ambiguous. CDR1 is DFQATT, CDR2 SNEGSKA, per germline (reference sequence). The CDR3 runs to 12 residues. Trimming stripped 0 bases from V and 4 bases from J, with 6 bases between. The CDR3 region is CSARDLGTEAFF. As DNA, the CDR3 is TGCAGTGCTAGAGATCTCGGCACTGAAGCTTTCTTT.

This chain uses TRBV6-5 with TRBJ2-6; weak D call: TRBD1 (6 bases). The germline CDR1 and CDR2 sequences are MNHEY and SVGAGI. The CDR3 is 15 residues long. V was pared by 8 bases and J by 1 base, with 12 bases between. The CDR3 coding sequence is TGTGCCAGCGGGGGCAGGGGATCTGGGGCCAACGTCCTGACTTTC. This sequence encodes CASGGRGSGANVLTF.

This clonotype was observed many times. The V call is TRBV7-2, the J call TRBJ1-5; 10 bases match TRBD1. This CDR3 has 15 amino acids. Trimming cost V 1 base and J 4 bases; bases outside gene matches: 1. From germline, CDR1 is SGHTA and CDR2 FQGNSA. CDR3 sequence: CASSLGQGANQPQHF. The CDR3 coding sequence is TGTGCCAGCAGCTTAGGACAGGGGGCTAATCAGCCCCAGCATTTT.

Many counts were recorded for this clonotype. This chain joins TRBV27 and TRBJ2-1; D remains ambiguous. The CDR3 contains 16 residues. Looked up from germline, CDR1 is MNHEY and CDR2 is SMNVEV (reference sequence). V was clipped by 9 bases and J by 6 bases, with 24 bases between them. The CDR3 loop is CARSQLRRLTLNEQFF. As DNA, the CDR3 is TGTGCCAGGAGCCAGTTGCGCAGGCTCACCCTCAATGAGCAGTTCTTC.

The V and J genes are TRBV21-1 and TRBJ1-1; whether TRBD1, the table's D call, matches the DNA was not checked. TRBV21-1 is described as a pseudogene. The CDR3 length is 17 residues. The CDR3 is CASSKGGEGRQNTEAFF. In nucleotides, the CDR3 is TGTGCCAGCAGCAAAGGGGGTGAGGGGCGCCAGAACACTGAAGCTTTCTTT.

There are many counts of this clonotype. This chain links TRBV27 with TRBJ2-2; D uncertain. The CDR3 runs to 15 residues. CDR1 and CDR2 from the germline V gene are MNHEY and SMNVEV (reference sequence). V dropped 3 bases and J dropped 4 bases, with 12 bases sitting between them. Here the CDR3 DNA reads TGTGCCAGCAGTTTGGAAGGGATGGGCACCGGGGAGCTGTTTTTT. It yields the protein CASSLEGMGTGELFF.

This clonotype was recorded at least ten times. CDR3 bases: TGCGCCAGCAGCCAAGATTCAGGGTATTCCTACGAGCAGTACTTC. This encodes CASSQDSGYSYEQYF. The chain links TRBV4-3 to TRBJ2-7; D is possibly TRBD1 (5 bases). The CDR3 loop spans 15 amino acids. Trimming left V 0 bases short and J 1 base short, with 10 bases between. Germline V gene data show CDR1 as LGHNA and CDR2 as YSLEER.

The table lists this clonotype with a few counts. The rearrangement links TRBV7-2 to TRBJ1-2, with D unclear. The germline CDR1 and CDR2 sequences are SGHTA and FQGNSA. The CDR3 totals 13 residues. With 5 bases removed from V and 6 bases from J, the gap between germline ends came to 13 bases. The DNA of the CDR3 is TGTGCCAGCAGCCGACTGGGCCAGGATGGCTACACCTTC. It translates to CASSRLGQDGYTF.

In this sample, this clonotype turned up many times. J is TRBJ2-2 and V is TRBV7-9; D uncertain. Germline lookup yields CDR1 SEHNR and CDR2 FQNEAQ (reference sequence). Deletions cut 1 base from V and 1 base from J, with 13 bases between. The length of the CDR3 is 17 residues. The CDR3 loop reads CASSLGQITLNTGELFF. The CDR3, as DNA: TGTGCCAGCAGCTTAGGCCAGATAACCTTGAACACCGGGGAGCTGTTTTTT.

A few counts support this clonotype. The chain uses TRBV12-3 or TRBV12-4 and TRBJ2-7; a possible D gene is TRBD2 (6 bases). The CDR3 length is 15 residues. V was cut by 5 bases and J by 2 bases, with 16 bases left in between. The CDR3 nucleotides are TGTGCCAGCAGTCCCCAGGGACTTTGGGCCTACGAGCAGTACTTC. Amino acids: CASSPQGLWAYEQYF.

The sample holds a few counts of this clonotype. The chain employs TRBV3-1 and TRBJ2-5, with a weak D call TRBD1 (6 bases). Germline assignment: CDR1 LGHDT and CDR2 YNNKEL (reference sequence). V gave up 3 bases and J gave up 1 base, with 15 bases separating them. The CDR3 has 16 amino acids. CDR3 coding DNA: TGTGCCAGCAGCCAGGACAGTTTTTCGGGCCAAGAGACCCAGTACTTC. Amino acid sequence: CASSQDSFSGQETQYF.

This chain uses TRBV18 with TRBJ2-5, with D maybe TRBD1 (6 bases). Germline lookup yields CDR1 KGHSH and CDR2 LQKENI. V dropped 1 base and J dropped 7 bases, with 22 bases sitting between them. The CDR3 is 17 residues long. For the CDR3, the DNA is TGTGCCAGCTCACCACGGTATCTCGACAGGATCCGATTGACCCAGTACTTC. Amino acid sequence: CASSPRYLDRIRLTQYF.

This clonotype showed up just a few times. The CDR3 DNA is TGTGCTAGTGGTCCCAACGGGGGCTACAATGAGCAGTTCTTC. Translation: CASGPNGGYNEQFF. The chain has TRBV12-5 and TRBJ2-1; possibly TRBD2 for D (6 bases). The CDR3 is 14 residues long. Looked up from germline, CDR1 is LGHNT and CDR2 is FRNRAP. V dropped 5 bases and J dropped 3 bases, with 11 bases sitting between them.

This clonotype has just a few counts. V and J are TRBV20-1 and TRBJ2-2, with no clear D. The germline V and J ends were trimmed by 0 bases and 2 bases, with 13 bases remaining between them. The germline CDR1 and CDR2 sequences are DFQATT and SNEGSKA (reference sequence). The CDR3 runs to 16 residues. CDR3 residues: CSARDQRGGNTGELFF. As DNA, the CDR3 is TGCAGTGCTAGAGATCAGAGAGGCGGAAACACCGGGGAGCTGTTTTTT.

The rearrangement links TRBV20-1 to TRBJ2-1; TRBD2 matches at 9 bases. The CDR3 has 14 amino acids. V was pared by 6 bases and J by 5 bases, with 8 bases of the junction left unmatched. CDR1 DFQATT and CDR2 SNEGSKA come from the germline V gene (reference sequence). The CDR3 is CSAPTSGWDNEQFF. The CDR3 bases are TGCAGTGCACCGACTAGCGGCTGGGACAATGAGCAGTTCTTC.

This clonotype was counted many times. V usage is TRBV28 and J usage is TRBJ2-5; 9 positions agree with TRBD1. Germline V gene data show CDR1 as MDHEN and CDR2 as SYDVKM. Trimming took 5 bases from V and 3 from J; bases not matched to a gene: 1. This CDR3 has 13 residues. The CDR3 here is CASSRTGEETQYF. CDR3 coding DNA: TGTGCCAGCAGTCGGACAGGGGAAGAGACCCAGTACTTC.

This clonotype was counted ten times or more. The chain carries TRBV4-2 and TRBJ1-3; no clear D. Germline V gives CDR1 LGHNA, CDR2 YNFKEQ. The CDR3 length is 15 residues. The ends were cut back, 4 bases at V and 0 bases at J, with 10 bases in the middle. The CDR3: CASSPESASGNTIYF. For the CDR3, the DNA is TGTGCCAGCAGCCCCGAATCGGCCTCTGGAAACACCATATATTTT.

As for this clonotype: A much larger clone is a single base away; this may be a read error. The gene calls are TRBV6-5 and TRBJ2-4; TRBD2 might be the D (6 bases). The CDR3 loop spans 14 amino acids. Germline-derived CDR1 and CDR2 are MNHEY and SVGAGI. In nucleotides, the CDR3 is TGTGCCAGCAGCCCCCAACTAGCCAAAAACATTCGGTACTTC. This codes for CASSPQLAKNIRYF.

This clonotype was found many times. As DNA, the CDR3 is TGTGCCAGCGAAACAGGGGGCACTAACTATGGCTACACCTTC. Protein sequence: CASETGGTNYGYTF. The chain joins TRBV7-6 to TRBJ1-2, with 9 bases identical to TRBD1. V was clipped by 8 bases and J by 0 bases; unmatched bases: 4. CDR3 size: 14 residues. Germline V CDR1 and CDR2: SGHVS, FNYEAQ.

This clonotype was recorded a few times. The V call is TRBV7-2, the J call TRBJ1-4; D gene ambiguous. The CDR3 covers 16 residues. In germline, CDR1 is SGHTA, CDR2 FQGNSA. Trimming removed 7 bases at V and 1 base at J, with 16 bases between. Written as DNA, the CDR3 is TGTGCCAGCATCTCCACTTGGCCCCGAACTAATGAAAAACTGTTTTTT. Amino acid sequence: CASISTWPRTNEKLFF.

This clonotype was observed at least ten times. The CDR3 spells CASSTPGTSQPQHF. The DNA for the CDR3 is TGTGCCAGTAGTACTCCCGGGACTTCCCAACCCCAGCATTTT. This chain joins TRBV19 and TRBJ1-5; a weak D match, TRBD1 (5 bases). The CDR3 runs to 14 residues. CDR1 and CDR2 (germline): LNHDA, SQIVND (reference sequence). V gave up 4 bases and J gave up 10 bases, with 17 bases separating them.